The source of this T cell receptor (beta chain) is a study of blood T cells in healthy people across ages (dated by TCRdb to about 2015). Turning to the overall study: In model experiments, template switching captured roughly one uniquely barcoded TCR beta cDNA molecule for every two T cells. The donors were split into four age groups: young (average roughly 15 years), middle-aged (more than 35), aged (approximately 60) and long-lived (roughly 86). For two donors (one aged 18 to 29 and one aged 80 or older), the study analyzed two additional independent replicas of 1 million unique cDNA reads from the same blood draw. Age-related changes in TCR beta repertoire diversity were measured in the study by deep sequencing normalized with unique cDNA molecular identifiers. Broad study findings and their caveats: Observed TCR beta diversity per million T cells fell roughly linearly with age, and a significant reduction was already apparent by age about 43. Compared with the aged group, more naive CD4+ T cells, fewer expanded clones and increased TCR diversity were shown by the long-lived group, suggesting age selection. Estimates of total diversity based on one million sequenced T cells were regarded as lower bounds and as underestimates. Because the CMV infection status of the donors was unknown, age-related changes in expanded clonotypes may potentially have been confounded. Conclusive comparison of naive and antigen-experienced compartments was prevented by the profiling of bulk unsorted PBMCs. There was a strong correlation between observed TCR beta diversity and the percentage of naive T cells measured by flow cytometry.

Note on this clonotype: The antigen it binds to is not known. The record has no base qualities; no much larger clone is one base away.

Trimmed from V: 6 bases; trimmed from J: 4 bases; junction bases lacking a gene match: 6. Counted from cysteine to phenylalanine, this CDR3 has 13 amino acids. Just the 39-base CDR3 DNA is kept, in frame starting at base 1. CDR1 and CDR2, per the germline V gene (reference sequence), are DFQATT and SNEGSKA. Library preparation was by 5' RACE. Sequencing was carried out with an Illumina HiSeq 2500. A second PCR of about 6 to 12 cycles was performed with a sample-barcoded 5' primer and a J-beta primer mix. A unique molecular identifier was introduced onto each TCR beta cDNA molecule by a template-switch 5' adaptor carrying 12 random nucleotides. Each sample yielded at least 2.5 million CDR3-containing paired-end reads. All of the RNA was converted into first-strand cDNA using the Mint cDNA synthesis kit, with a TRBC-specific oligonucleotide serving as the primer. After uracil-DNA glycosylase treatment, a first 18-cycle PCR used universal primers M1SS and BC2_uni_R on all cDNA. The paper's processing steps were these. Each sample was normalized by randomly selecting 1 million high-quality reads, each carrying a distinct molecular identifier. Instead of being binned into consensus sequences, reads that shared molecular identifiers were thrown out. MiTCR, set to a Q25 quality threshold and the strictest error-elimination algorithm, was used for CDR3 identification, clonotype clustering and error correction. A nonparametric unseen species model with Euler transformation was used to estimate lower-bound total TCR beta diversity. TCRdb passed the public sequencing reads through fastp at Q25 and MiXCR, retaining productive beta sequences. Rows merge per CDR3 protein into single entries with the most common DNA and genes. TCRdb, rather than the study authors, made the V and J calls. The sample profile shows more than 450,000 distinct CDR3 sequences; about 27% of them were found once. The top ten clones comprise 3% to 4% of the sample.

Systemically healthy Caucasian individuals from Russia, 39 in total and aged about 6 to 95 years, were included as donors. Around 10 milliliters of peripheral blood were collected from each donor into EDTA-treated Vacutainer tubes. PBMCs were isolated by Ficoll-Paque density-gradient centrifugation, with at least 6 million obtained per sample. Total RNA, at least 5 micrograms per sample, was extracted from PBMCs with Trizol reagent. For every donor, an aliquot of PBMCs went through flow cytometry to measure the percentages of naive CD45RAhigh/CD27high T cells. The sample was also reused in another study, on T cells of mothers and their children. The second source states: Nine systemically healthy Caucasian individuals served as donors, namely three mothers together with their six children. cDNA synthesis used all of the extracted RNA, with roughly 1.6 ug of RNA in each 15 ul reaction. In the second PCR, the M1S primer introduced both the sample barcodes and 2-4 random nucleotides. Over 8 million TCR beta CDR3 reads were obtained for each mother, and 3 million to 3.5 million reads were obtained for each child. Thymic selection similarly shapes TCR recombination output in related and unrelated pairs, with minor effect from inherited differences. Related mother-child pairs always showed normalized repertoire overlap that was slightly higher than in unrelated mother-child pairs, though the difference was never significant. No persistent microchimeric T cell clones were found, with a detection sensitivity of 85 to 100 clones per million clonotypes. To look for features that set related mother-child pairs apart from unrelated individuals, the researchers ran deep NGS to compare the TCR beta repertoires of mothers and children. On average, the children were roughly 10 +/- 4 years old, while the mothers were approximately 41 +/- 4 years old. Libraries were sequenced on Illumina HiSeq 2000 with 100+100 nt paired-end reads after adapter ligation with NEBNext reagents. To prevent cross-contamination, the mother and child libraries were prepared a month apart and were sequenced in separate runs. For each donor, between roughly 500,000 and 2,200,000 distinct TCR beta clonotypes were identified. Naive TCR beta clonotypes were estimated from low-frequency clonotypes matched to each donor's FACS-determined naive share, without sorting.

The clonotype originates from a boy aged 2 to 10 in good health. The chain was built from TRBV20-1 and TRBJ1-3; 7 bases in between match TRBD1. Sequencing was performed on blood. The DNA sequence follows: TGCAGTGCGGAGAGGGACAGAGGAAACACCATATATTTT. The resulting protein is CSAERDRGNTIYF.